The 13 T cell receptor beta chains below come from one sample, sequenced in a study of control samples from healthy donors and cancer patients. Assay used: immunoSEQ multiplex PCR; TCRdb lists only in-frame clones, some missing. This sample has around 92,000 clones, with around 80% found just once. The specimen sequenced was blood. These receptors all come from a man in his 60s in good health.

This chain joins TRBV6-4 and TRBJ2-1; 13 nucleotides agree with TRBD2. Germline trimming cut 4 bases from V and 3 bases from J; bases unmatched to any gene: 15. This CDR3 comprises 20 residues. Germline-derived CDR1 and CDR2 are MRHNA and SNTAGT. This CDR3 reads CASSGAGSLAGGPVYNEQFF. The DNA for the CDR3 is TGTGCCAGCAGTGGGGCGGGCTCACTAGCGGGAGGGCCAGTCTACAATGAGCAGTTCTTC.

This chain joins TRBV5-4 and TRBJ2-5, with TRBD1 matching 7 bases. The CDR3 runs 15 residues. The V gene end was trimmed by 4 bases and the J gene end by 5 bases; junction bases not matched to a gene: 11. Germline CDR1 reads SGHNT; CDR2 reads YYREEE (reference sequence). The CDR3 loop reads CASSLGTVKGETQYF. As DNA, the CDR3 is TGTGCCAGCAGCCTGGGGACAGTTAAAGGGGAGACCCAGTACTTC. Together with reference TRBV5-4 and TRBJ2-5, the CDR3 gives the full variable domain: ETGVTQSPTHLIKTRGQQVTLRCSSQSGHNTVSWYQQALGQGPQFIFQYYREEENGRGNFPPRFSGLQFPNYSSELNVNALELDDSALYLCASSLGTVKGETQYFGPGTRLLVL.

The gene calls are TRBV29-1 and TRBJ2-4; possible D gene TRBD1, 6 bases. Trimming shortened V by 0 bases and J by 1 base, and 10 bases separated the two germline ends. The CDR3 has 15 residues. Germline-derived CDR1 and CDR2 are SQVTM and ANQGSEA. The CDR3 coding sequence is TGCAGCGTTGAAGAGCAGGGGCTGGCCAAAAACATTCAGTACTTC. Its translation: CSVEEQGLAKNIQYF.

This clone was counted a few times. The chain employs TRBV20-1 and TRBJ2-7, with D possibly being TRBD1 or TRBD2 (5 bases each). Germline-derived CDR1 and CDR2 are DFQATT and SNEGSKA (reference sequence). The V gene lost 3 bases and the J gene lost 2 bases, with 11 bases spanning the gap. The CDR3 extends over 13 amino acids. This CDR3 reads CSASRGRAYEQYF. In DNA form, the CDR3 reads TGCAGTGCTAGTCGGGGCAGAGCCTACGAGCAGTACTTC.

This chain uses TRBV3-1 (or the pseudogene TRBV3-2) with TRBJ1-2; 11 bases match TRBD1. CDR3 length: 18 residues. Germline-derived CDR1 and CDR2 are LGHDT and YNNKEL (reference sequence). The junction had 10 bases not matched to a gene; V was cut back by 0 bases and J by 4 bases. The CDR3 reads CASSQESSGQGVIYGYTF. The DNA of the CDR3 is TGTGCCAGCAGCCAAGAATCGTCGGGACAGGGGGTAATCTATGGCTACACCTTC.

This chain's CDR3 is CASSLEAGGRAEAFF. The CDR3 coding sequence is TGTGCCAGCAGCTTAGAGGCAGGGGGAAGGGCTGAAGCTTTCTTT. This chain joins TRBV11-2 and TRBJ1-1, with 7 nucleotides matching TRBD1. There are 15 residues in the CDR3. Germline loops: CDR1 SGHAT, CDR2 FQNNGV. Trimming cost V 0 bases and J 6 bases; bases outside gene matches: 7.

This sequence joins TRBV10-3 and TRBJ1-2; possibly TRBD1 for D (6 bases). CDR1 and CDR2 (germline): ENHRY, SYGVKD. V lost 3 bases and J lost 4, with 15 bases in between. This CDR3 is 15 amino acids long. In DNA, the CDR3 is TGTGCCATCAGTGAAGGGGGGCCGGGGGCCTATGGCTACACCTTC. It encodes CAISEGGPGAYGYTF.

The chain uses TRBV5-6 and TRBJ2-1; no definite D call. This CDR3 region has 13 residues. V was shortened by 4 bases and J by 6 bases, with 11 bases between the two germline ends. Germline V CDR1 and CDR2: SGHDT, YYEEEE. This chain's CDR3 is CASSVYQRNEQFF. CDR3 in DNA: TGTGCCAGCAGCGTTTATCAGCGCAATGAGCAGTTCTTC.

The V gene is TRBV29-1, the J gene TRBJ2-2; TRBD1 matches 9 bases. The V gene's germline CDR1 is SQVTM and CDR2 ANQGSEA. CDR3 length equals 16 residues. The V segment lost 3 bases and the J segment 5 bases; nucleotides outside the gene matches: 10. The CDR3 DNA is TGCAGCGTTGAGGGCGTTAGGGGACAGGGAACCGGGGAGCTGTTTTTT. Amino acids: CSVEGVRGQGTGELFF.

The chain is built from TRBV19 and TRBJ1-2; TRBD1 might be the D (6 bases). V lost 6 bases and J lost 8, with 16 bases in between. Germline loops: CDR1 LNHDA, CDR2 SQIVND (reference sequence). CDR3 length: 13 amino acids. The CDR3 is CASSNRVPIGYTF. The CDR3 DNA follows: TGTGCCAGTAGCAACAGGGTCCCCATAGGCTACACCTTC.

The chain recombines TRBV18 with TRBJ1-1, with unresolved D. This CDR3 comprises 14 residues. The V gene's germline CDR1 is KGHSH and CDR2 LQKENI. V lost 3 bases to trimming and J lost 4 bases, with 12 bases between them. The CDR3 sequence: CASSPDVKSTEAFF. The CDR3 DNA reads TGTGCCAGCTCACCGGACGTAAAGTCCACTGAAGCTTTCTTT.

CDR3 region: CAWRGRILQYF. For the CDR3, the DNA is TGTGCCTGGAGAGGGAGGATACTCCAGTACTTC. The V and J genes are TRBV30 and TRBJ2-5; tentative D call: TRBD2 (6 bases). V shed 3 bases and J shed 10 bases, with 12 bases lying between them. CDR1 is GTSNPN, CDR2 SVGIG, per germline (reference sequence). This CDR3 has 11 amino acids. The whole variable domain, remainder taken from reference TRBV30 and TRBJ2-5, is SQTIHQWPATLVQPVGSPLSLECTVEGTSNPNLYWYRQAAGRGLQLLFYSVGIGQISSEVPQNLSASRPQDRQFILSSKKLLLSDSGFYLCAWRGRILQYFGPGTRLLVL.

CDR3 DNA sequence: TGTGCCAGCAGCCAGGCGACAGGGGGCATCGGGGAGCTGTTTTTT. Its protein is CASSQATGGIGELFF. J is TRBJ2-2 and V is TRBV3-1 (or the pseudogene TRBV3-2), with 10 bases that match TRBD1. The trim removed 3 bases at V and 7 bases at J, leaving 5 bases unmatched. The CDR3 is 15 residues long. The germline CDR1 and CDR2 sequences are LGHDT and YNNKEL (reference sequence).